The sequence of this T cell receptor beta chain was determined in a study of blood T cell repertoires in COVID-19. Study as a whole: Both acute and convalescent COVID-19 samples were obtained from the United States, Italy and Spain.

The V gene's germline CDR1 is MNHEY and CDR2 SVGAGI. This CDR3 is 14 amino acids long. Trimming removed 6 bases at V and 4 bases at J, with 15 bases between. Clones were read by immunoSEQ multiplex PCR, and TCRdb kept only the in-frame ones, dropping some. The repertoire holds 200,000 to 300,000 clones, approximately 90% seen once, with roughly 3.1% in the top ten. The TCR originated in a man between 18 and 29 years old with active or convalescent COVID-19. Sequencing was performed on peripheral blood. This chain joins TRBV6-5 and TRBJ1-1; TRBD1 might be the D (5 bases). This chain's CDR3 is CASSVGVSITEAFF. DNA of the CDR3: TGTGCCAGCAGCGTAGGGGTATCCATCACTGAAGCTTTCTTT.